These 21 T cell receptor beta chains were sequenced from one sample in a study of shared clonotypes between healthy human individuals. TCRdb's copy holds only in-frame clones and misses some; the assay was immunoSEQ multiplex PCR. The table shows under 1,100,000 clones, with roughly 80% occurring only once. The sequencing input was memory CD4+ T cells sorted from blood. Noted subset: CD45RA-negative fraction. These receptor sequences come from a man aged 18 to 35 in good health.

The chain links TRBV28 to TRBJ1-2, with a weak D call TRBD1 (5 bases). The CDR3 sequence is 14 residues long. Trimming removed 3 bases at V and 4 bases at J, with 12 bases between. The V gene's germline CDR1 is MDHEN and CDR2 SYDVKM. This CDR3 is CASSLGKRGYGYTF. DNA of the CDR3: TGTGCCAGCAGTTTGGGCAAGAGGGGCTATGGCTACACCTTC.

This clone was recorded many times. The chain combines TRBV5-1 with TRBJ2-6, with 10 bases identical to TRBD1. CDR3 length equals 18 residues. Germline values: CDR1 SGHRS, CDR2 YFSETQ. J lost 4 bases, V lost 0 bases, and 7 bases had no gene match. CDR3 sequence reads: CASSLEAGQGLGANVLTF. The CDR3 nucleotides read TGCGCCAGCAGCTTGGAAGCGGGACAGGGGCTCGGGGCCAACGTCCTGACTTTC.

This clone was observed a single time. V and J are TRBV7-9 and TRBJ2-3; D may be TRBD1 (6 bases). The germline V gene encodes CDR1 SEHNR and CDR2 FQNEAQ (reference sequence). This CDR3 has 14 amino acids. The V end was cut by 5 bases, the J end by 0 bases, with 9 bases between. CDR3 nucleotide sequence: TGTGCCAGCAGCCGGGACACCAGCACAGATACGCAGTATTTT. Its translation is CASSRDTSTDTQYF.

The V and J genes are TRBV5-1 and TRBJ2-3; 10 bases are shared with TRBD2. Trimming at V came to 0 bases and at J to 0 bases, leaving 4 bases not matched to a gene. This CDR3 has 17 residues. Germline values: CDR1 SGHRS, CDR2 YFSETQ. CDR3 loop: CASSLVASGRSTDTQYF. The DNA of the CDR3 is TGCGCCAGCAGCTTGGTGGCTAGCGGGAGAAGCACAGATACGCAGTATTTT. Full variable domain (rest looked up from reference TRBV5-1 and TRBJ2-3): KAGVTQTPRYLIKTRGQQVTLSCSPISGHRSVSWYQQTPGQGLQFLFEYFSETQRNKGNFPGRFSGRQFSNSRSEMNVSTLELGDSALYLCASSLVASGRSTDTQYFGPGTRLTVL.

The chain's CDR3 is CASRADRGQGTF. The CDR3 DNA is TGCGCCAGCAGAGCCGACAGGGGCCAAGGCACCTTC. This chain joins TRBV5-1 and TRBJ1-2, with 8 positions matching TRBD1. CDR3 length: 12 amino acids. CDR1 SGHRS and CDR2 YFSETQ come from the germline V gene. With 5 bases clipped from V and 13 bases from J, the junction kept 10 bases outside the gene matches. Filled out from reference TRBV5-1 and TRBJ1-2, the complete variable domain reads KAGVTQTPRYLIKTRGQQVTLSCSPISGHRSVSWYQQTPGQGLQFLFEYFSETQRNKGNFPGRFSGRQFSNSRSEMNVSTLELGDSALYLCASRADRGQGTFGSGTRLTVV.

This chain joins TRBV5-4 and TRBJ1-1; 7 bases are a match to TRBD1. V shed 7 bases and J 2 bases; nucleotides not matched to a gene: 5. This CDR3 is 13 amino acids long. The V gene's germline CDR1 is SGHNT and CDR2 YYREEE (reference sequence). CDR3: CASQTGLNTEAFF. The CDR3 coding sequence is TGTGCCAGCCAGACAGGGCTTAACACTGAAGCTTTCTTT.

The chain uses TRBV20-1 and TRBJ2-3; D unresolved. This CDR3 region has 11 residues. Germline CDR1 is DFQATT and CDR2 is SNEGSKA (reference sequence). In nucleotides, the CDR3 is TGCAGCACCGAGACCACAGATACGCAGTATTTT. It is translated as CSTETTDTQYF.

The chain recombines TRBV5-1 with TRBJ2-1, with a weak D call TRBD2 (7 bases). Trimming removed 0 bases from V and 7 bases from J, with 14 bases in between. The CDR3 covers 15 residues. From germline, CDR1 is SGHRS and CDR2 YFSETQ. This CDR3 reads CASSLVAGAGNEQFF. CDR3 nucleotide sequence: TGCGCCAGCAGCTTGGTCGCGGGGGCGGGGAATGAGCAGTTCTTC.

CDR3 sequence: CASSSGTGNTFSNQPQHF. CDR3 nucleotide sequence: TGTGCCAGCAGTTCAGGGACAGGGAATACCTTTAGCAATCAGCCCCAGCATTTT. This chain uses TRBV28 with TRBJ1-5; 9 bases are shared with TRBD1. V was clipped by 4 bases and J by 0 bases; unmatched bases: 10. The CDR3 has 18 residues. Germline V gene lookup returns CDR1 MDHEN and CDR2 SYDVKM. Using reference TRBV28 and TRBJ1-5 for the parts outside the CDR3, the full variable domain is DVKVTQSSRYLVKRTGEKVFLECVQDMDHENMFWYRQDPGLGLRLIYFSYDVKMKEKGDIPEGYSVSREKKERFSLILESASTNQTSMYLCASSSGTGNTFSNQPQHFGDGTRLSIL.

This clone was counted many times. The same CDR3 also results from other DNA sequences found in this sample. This chain uses TRBV5-4 with TRBJ1-2; possibly TRBD1 for D (6 bases). Per germline, CDR1 SGHNT and CDR2 YYREEE (reference sequence). The CDR3 covers 12 residues. Trimming took 4 bases from V and 5 from J, leaving 9 bases between them. The CDR3: CASSAGVYGYTF. The CDR3 nucleotides are TGTGCCAGCAGCGCAGGGGTTTATGGCTACACCTTC.

The chain employs TRBV5-1 and TRBJ1-6; D is ambiguous. Germline-derived CDR1 and CDR2 are SGHRS and YFSETQ. Trimming removed 0 bases at V and 6 bases at J, with 7 bases between. This CDR3 contains 14 residues. Here the CDR3 reads CASSLGPANSPLHF. The CDR3 coding sequence is TGCGCCAGCAGCTTGGGGCCAGCTAATTCACCCCTCCACTTT.

The chain recombines TRBV11-3 with TRBJ2-2, with 9 bases lining up with TRBD2. V was pared by 5 bases and J by 5 bases, with 3 bases of the junction left unmatched. Germline values: CDR1 SGHNT, CDR2 YENEEA. The CDR3 sequence is 14 residues long. The CDR3 loop reads CASSVSGGTGELFF. The CDR3 coding sequence is TGTGCCAGCAGCGTTAGCGGGGGTACCGGGGAGCTGTTTTTT.

The gene calls are TRBV6-6 and TRBJ2-7; D remains ambiguous. Germline V gives CDR1 MNHNY, CDR2 SVGAGI (reference sequence). Between the trimmed V and J ends, which lost 6 bases and 6 bases, there was a span of 15 bases. This CDR3 is 13 amino acids long. CDR3 bases: TGTGCCAGCAGCCCTCCATCAGTTTTCGAGCAGTACTTC. Translated, it gives CASSPPSVFEQYF.

This clone came up a few times. J is TRBJ2-2 and V is TRBV6-1; possible D gene TRBD2, 6 bases. The CDR3 spans 14 residues. Germline V lookup: CDR1 MNHNS, CDR2 SASEGT. V lost 7 bases to trimming and J lost 2 bases, with 11 bases between them. In nucleotides, the CDR3 is TGTGCCAGCATACCAGGGACTAACACCGGGGAGCTGTTTTTT. Encoded protein: CASIPGTNTGELFF.

This chain uses TRBV7-9 with TRBJ1-1, with D unclear. Trimming left V 1 base short and J 3 bases short, with 9 bases between. The CDR3 is 14 residues long. The germline V gene encodes CDR1 SEHNR and CDR2 FQNEAQ (reference sequence). As DNA, the CDR3 is TGTGCCAGCAGCTTAGGGTTAACGGACACTGAAGCTTTCTTT. Translation: CASSLGLTDTEAFF.

The CDR3 reads CASSLVRGLNTEAFF. The CDR3 DNA is TGTGCCAGCAGCTTAGTACGGGGGCTAAACACTGAAGCTTTCTTT. The chain is built from TRBV11-2 and TRBJ1-1, with D possibly being TRBD1 (6 bases). The CDR3 sequence is 15 residues long. Germline CDR1 SGHAT, CDR2 FQNNGV. Deletions cut 1 base from V and 2 bases from J, with 11 bases between.

The chain uses TRBV5-1 and TRBJ2-3; D may be TRBD1 (6 bases). Germline CDR1 and CDR2: SGHRS and YFSETQ. V lost 4 bases, J lost 0 bases, and 15 bases lay in between. The CDR3 totals 16 residues. The CDR3 sequence: CASSATPGTSTDTQYF. CDR3 coding DNA: TGCGCCAGCAGCGCGACCCCCGGGACAAGCACAGATACGCAGTATTTT.

The rearrangement uses TRBV5-4 and TRBJ2-1, with 7 bases fitting TRBD2. Trimming removed 0 bases from V and 6 bases from J; junction bases left unmatched: 6. The length of the CDR3 is 15 residues. The germline CDR1 and CDR2 sequences are SGHNT and YYREEE (reference sequence). The CDR3 here is CASSLAASGRNEQFF. Written as DNA, the CDR3 is TGTGCCAGCAGCTTGGCCGCTAGCGGACGCAATGAGCAGTTCTTC.

The sample holds one count of this clone. This specimen includes other DNA sequences encoding the same CDR3. This chain uses TRBV7-2 with TRBJ2-3; 7 bases agree with TRBD2. Germline V gene lookup returns CDR1 SGHTA and CDR2 FQGNSA. Trimming cost V 1 base and J 1 base; bases outside gene matches: 2. CDR3 size: 15 residues. CDR3 nucleotides: TGTGCCAGCAGCTTAGTGGGACTACGCACAGATACGCAGTATTTT. This codes for CASSLVGLRTDTQYF.

The chain recombines TRBV27 with TRBJ2-1, with D unclear. From germline, CDR1 is MNHEY and CDR2 SMNVEV (reference sequence). V lost 8 bases to trimming and J lost 4 bases, with 18 bases between them. The length of the CDR3 is 15 residues. The CDR3: CASPEPYPRYNEQFF. As DNA, the CDR3 is TGTGCCAGCCCGGAACCCTATCCAAGGTACAATGAGCAGTTCTTC.

The chain carries TRBV10-2 and TRBJ1-2, with D unresolved. Germline CDR1 is WSHSY and CDR2 is SAAADI. V shed 3 bases and J shed 2 bases, with 7 bases lying between them. This CDR3 has 13 residues. CDR3 nucleotide sequence: TGCGCCAGCAGTGAATACGGGAACTATGGCTACACCTTC. Translated: CASSEYGNYGYTF.